The 24 T cell receptor beta chains presented below share a single source sample, sequenced in a study of CD8 T cells in ankylosing spondylitis. Study observations and caveats: A TCR beta motif of under 10 highly homologous variants seemed to mark ankylosing spondylitis blood.

No antigen has been assigned to these receptors. MiXCR was run by TCRdb on the 5' RACE reads, yielding one entry per CDR3 protein. Here the sample spans fewer than 550,000 distinct CDR3 sequences, approximately 5.3% being singletons. The sample was blood, either unsorted or a sorted T cell fraction (not recorded which). The receptors originated from a male donor with ankylosing spondylitis.

With respect to this clonotype: Since a much larger clone is just one base distant, this may be a read error. The chain uses TRBV27 and TRBJ2-4; D is possibly TRBD1 or TRBD2 (5 bases each). The CDR3 is made up of 14 amino acids. Germline CDR1 reads MNHEY; CDR2 reads SMNVEV (reference sequence). The CDR3 bases are TGTGCCAGCAGCCGACCCGGGGCCATAAACATTCAGTACTTC. Translated, it gives CASSRPGAINIQYF.

The V call is TRBV6-2 or TRBV6-3, the J call TRBJ2-7; D is undetermined. V gave up 3 bases and J gave up 7 bases, with 7 bases separating them. CDR1 is MNHEY and CDR2 is SVGEGT in the germline V gene. CDR3 length: 11 residues. For the CDR3, the DNA is TGTGCCAGCAGTTATACGAGGGAGCAGTACTTC. Encoded protein: CASSYTREQYF.

This clonotype was detected many times. The rearrangement links TRBV29-1 to TRBJ1-2; no definite D call. Trimming cost V 6 bases and J 4 bases, with 12 bases left between them. Germline lookup yields CDR1 SQVTM and CDR2 ANQGSEA. The CDR3 consists of 12 residues. The CDR3 bases are TGCAGCGTAGTGGGCCGAATCTATGGCTACACCTTC. This codes for CSVVGRIYGYTF.

At least ten counts were recorded for this clonotype. This chain joins TRBV5-1 and TRBJ1-4; D gene uncertain. CDR1 SGHRS and CDR2 YFSETQ come from the germline V gene. The V and J ends lost 3 bases and 6 bases respectively, with 12 bases between them. The CDR3 runs to 14 residues. This chain's CDR3 is CASSSPGEYEKLFF. For the CDR3, the DNA is TGCGCCAGCAGCTCGCCCGGGGAGTATGAAAAACTGTTTTTT.

As concerns this clonotype: This may come from a read error, since a much larger clone is one base off. The rearrangement joins TRBV11-3 to TRBJ2-7; the match to TRBD2 covers 8 bases. The CDR3 is 14 residues long. Germline CDR1 and CDR2: SGHNT and YENEEA. V trimming: 5 bases; J trimming: 4 bases; junction bases outside the gene matches: 7. Here the CDR3 reads CASSVSGNAYEQYF. The DNA for the CDR3 is TGTGCCAGCAGCGTTAGCGGGAACGCTTACGAGCAGTACTTC.

This clonotype was seen at least ten times. The rearrangement joins TRBV7-9 to TRBJ2-1; 7 positions match TRBD1. The germline V gene encodes CDR1 SEHNR and CDR2 FQNEAQ (reference sequence). Trimming removed 5 bases from V and 5 bases from J; junction bases left unmatched: 9. CDR3 length equals 15 residues. The CDR3 sequence: CASSPGAGGDNEQFF. CDR3 nucleotides: TGTGCCAGCAGCCCTGGGGCAGGGGGAGACAATGAGCAGTTCTTC.

This clonotype has just a few counts. A much bigger clone sits one base away, suggesting this may be a read error. The V and J genes are TRBV20-1 and TRBJ1-1; a weak D match, TRBD1 (5 bases). This CDR3 contains 16 residues. Germline CDR1 and CDR2: DFQATT and SNEGSKA (reference sequence). The CDR3 region is CCAPWGGGGWNTEAFF. CDR3 nucleotides: TGCTGTGCTCCCTGGGGCGGGGGAGGTTGGAACACTGAAGCTTTCTTT.

This clonotype was counted ten times or more. V usage is TRBV5-1 and J usage is TRBJ1-2; tentative D call: TRBD1 (5 bases). Trimming removed 0 bases at V and 4 bases at J, with 10 bases between. Per the germline V gene, CDR1 is SGHRS and CDR2 is YFSETQ. The CDR3 length is 14 residues. In DNA form, the CDR3 reads TGCGCCAGCAGCTTGGAACGGACAACCTATGGCTACACCTTC. Its translation is CASSLERTTYGYTF.

There are many counts of this clonotype. CDR3 protein: CASSEGTGTGSSPLHF. CDR3 in DNA: TGTGCCAGCAGTGAAGGGACCGGGACAGGGTCTTCACCCCTCCACTTT. The rearrangement links TRBV6-1 to TRBJ1-6; 9 bases match TRBD1. The CDR3 sequence is 16 residues long. The V and J ends lost 1 base and 9 bases, in that order; junction bases with no gene match: 7. The germline CDR1 and CDR2 sequences are MNHNS and SASEGT.

The chain recombines TRBV15 with TRBJ2-1; TRBD2 agrees at 13 bases. Trimming cost V 1 base and J 7 bases; bases outside gene matches: 4. This CDR3 has 16 residues. Germline V gene data show CDR1 as LNHNV and CDR2 as YYDKDF (reference sequence). The CDR3 DNA sequence: TGTGCCACCAGCAGAGGGACTAGCGGGGGCGGGAATGAGCAGTTCTTC. Its protein product is CATSRGTSGGGNEQFF.

This clonotype was seen repeatedly, ten times or more. CDR3 sequence: CSARAGGENSPLHF. CDR3 bases: TGCAGTGCTAGAGCCGGGGGCGAAAATTCACCCCTCCACTTT. The chain uses TRBV20-1 and TRBJ1-6; D is perhaps TRBD1 (6 bases). The germline V and J ends were trimmed by 1 base and 7 bases, with 11 bases remaining between them. This CDR3 is 14 amino acids long. Looked up from germline, CDR1 is DFQATT and CDR2 is SNEGSKA (reference sequence).

This chain links TRBV5-5 with TRBJ2-5; D unclear. This CDR3 has 16 amino acids. V gave up 5 bases and J gave up 4 bases, with 21 bases separating them. Germline CDR1 reads SGHKS; CDR2 reads YYEKEE (reference sequence). The CDR3 region is CASSSTSRPGPETQYF. The CDR3 DNA reads TGTGCCAGCAGTTCTACATCACGACCTGGACCAGAGACCCAGTACTTC. Supplemented by reference TRBV5-5 and TRBJ2-5, the full variable domain reads DAGVTQSPTHLIKTRGQQVTLRCSPISGHKSVSWYQQVLGQGPQFIFQYYEKEERGRGNFPDRFSARQFPNYSSELNVNALLLGDSALYLCASSSTSRPGPETQYFGPGTRLLVL.

The chain couples TRBV6-2 or TRBV6-3 to TRBJ2-3; the D is unclear. The CDR3 has 21 residues. CDR1 is MNHEY and CDR2 is SVGEGT in the germline V gene. Trimming took off 6 bases at V and 1 base at J, with 32 bases between the two ends. The CDR3 DNA sequence: TGTGCCAGCAGCACCCCCCCCTATCTCGGCAGGCTACGGTCTCGCACAGATACGCAGTATTTT. This gives the protein CASSTPPYLGRLRSRTDTQYF.

This clonotype was counted ten times or more. V and J are TRBV6-1 and TRBJ2-1, with 7 bases fitting TRBD1. The V segment lost 11 bases and the J segment 0 bases; nucleotides outside the gene matches: 10. This CDR3 has 15 residues. CDR1 MNHNS and CDR2 SASEGT come from the germline V gene. This chain's CDR3 is CASCPTGVSYNEQFF. The CDR3 DNA follows: TGTGCCTCCTGTCCAACAGGGGTCTCCTACAATGAGCAGTTCTTC.

This clonotype came up many times. The J gene is TRBJ1-3, the V gene TRBV9; D unresolved. V lost 3 bases and J 4 bases, leaving 20 bases between the germline ends. Germline CDR1 is SGDLS and CDR2 is YYNGEE. The CDR3 consists of 17 residues. DNA of the CDR3: TGTGCCAGCAGCGCTACGAACTCACGGACGGCGGGAAACACCATATATTTT. As protein: CASSATNSRTAGNTIYF.

There are many counts of this clonotype. V gene TRBV12-3 or TRBV12-4 combines with J gene TRBJ2-1, with a possible D match to TRBD1 (5 bases). V was pared by 6 bases and J by 0 bases, with 6 bases between. The CDR3 has 13 amino acids. CDR3 amino acids: CASRTDSYNEQFF. The CDR3 DNA reads as TGTGCCAGCAGGACAGACTCCTACAATGAGCAGTTCTTC.

This clonotype appeared many times. This sequence joins TRBV5-6 and TRBJ1-6; no reliable D call. The germline V gene encodes CDR1 SGHDT and CDR2 YYEEEE. CDR3 length: 13 amino acids. The ends were cut back, 4 bases at V and 7 bases at J, with 9 bases in the middle. In nucleotides, the CDR3 is TGTGCCAGCAGCATGACGGACAATTCACCCCTCCACTTT. Translated, it gives CASSMTDNSPLHF.

This clonotype was observed many times. The CDR3 DNA is TGTGCCAGCAGCTTGTTTGGGGGGCGCAATGAAAAACTGTTTTTT. This codes for CASSLFGGRNEKLFF. The chain combines TRBV7-9 with TRBJ1-4; maybe TRBD1 (6 bases). The CDR3 has 15 amino acids. CDR1 and CDR2 from the germline V gene are SEHNR and FQNEAQ (reference sequence). The V end lost 3 bases, the J end lost 5 bases, and 13 bases lay between the germline ends.

The table lists this clonotype with many counts. The chain joins TRBV7-2 to TRBJ2-7; the D is unclear. V dropped 0 bases and J dropped 6 bases, with 9 bases sitting between them. This CDR3 region has 13 residues. Germline V CDR1 and CDR2: SGHTA, FQGNSA. The CDR3 here is CASSLAVRGEQYF. CDR3 DNA sequence: TGTGCCAGCAGCTTAGCCGTACGTGGCGAGCAGTACTTC.

This clonotype was counted only a few times. The gene calls are TRBV6-1 and TRBJ2-1; no definite D call. The germline V gene has CDR1 MNHNS and CDR2 SASEGT. Trimming took 3 bases from V and 4 from J, leaving 7 bases between them. The CDR3 spans 13 residues. CDR3 in amino acids: CASSDRRYNEQFF. CDR3 DNA: TGTGCCAGCAGTGACAGGCGTTACAATGAGCAGTTCTTC.

The rearrangement uses TRBV7-2 and TRBJ2-3; 7 bases are a match to TRBD2. CDR3 length equals 16 residues. Trimming removed 5 bases from V and 0 bases from J; junction bases left unmatched: 8. Germline CDR1 reads SGHTA; CDR2 reads FQGNSA. The CDR3 DNA is TGTGCCAGCAGCCCCCCGGGACTACCTAGCACAGATACGCAGTATTTT. Amino acids: CASSPPGLPSTDTQYF.

This clonotype was detected ten times or more. The chain employs TRBV29-1 and TRBJ1-2; a weak D match, TRBD1 (5 bases). Germline V lookup: CDR1 SQVTM, CDR2 ANQGSEA. The CDR3 totals 14 residues. The ends were cut back, 3 bases at V and 4 bases at J, with 15 bases in the middle. CDR3 region: CSVDHGAGGYGYTF. CDR3 in DNA: TGCAGCGTTGATCACGGGGCCGGGGGCTATGGCTACACCTTC.

This clonotype was counted at least ten times. The chain joins TRBV20-1 to TRBJ2-4; tentative D call: TRBD1 (5 bases). Looked up from germline, CDR1 is DFQATT and CDR2 is SNEGSKA (reference sequence). The V gene lost 1 base and the J gene lost 3 bases, with 10 bases spanning the gap. This CDR3 is 14 amino acids long. CDR3 sequence (DNA): TGCAGTGCTAGAGTTCAGGGCAGCAAAAACATTCAGTACTTC. It codes for CSARVQGSKNIQYF.

This clonotype was picked up a small number of times. This chain connects TRBV7-2 to TRBJ2-7; 11 positions match TRBD2. The CDR3 is 16 residues long. The ends lost 6 bases at V and 11 bases at J; junction bases unmatched: 18. CDR1 is SGHTA and CDR2 is FQGNSA in the germline V gene. This chain's CDR3 is CASSYTGTSGVLVKYF. As DNA, the CDR3 is TGTGCCAGCAGTTATACCGGGACTAGCGGCGTTTTGGTGAAGTACTTC.